This TCR beta chain was found in a study of shared clonotypes between healthy human individuals. Whole-study results and caveats: Relative to their counterparts shared across all four donors, non-shared clonotypes exhibited diminished generation probabilities.

Naive CD45RA+ and memory CD45RA-negative subsets were split from CD4+ cells. The germline CDR1 and CDR2 sequences are SGDLS and YYNGEE. V dropped 0 bases and J dropped 9 bases, with 10 bases sitting between them. This CDR3 spans 13 amino acids. It was about 210 ng DNA, some 30,000 T cell genomes, that sorted-subset replicate PCRs used. Profiling relied on immunoSEQ multiplex PCR, and the TCRdb table lists in-frame clones only, not all of them. Counted here are approximately 2,000,000 clones, around 93% occurring once; the ten biggest clones make up 0.37%. Turning to this clone: Antigen unknown.

The sequencing input was naive CD4+ T cells from PBMCs. Subset defined: CD45RA+ positively selected. The rearrangement joins TRBV9 to TRBJ2-4, with D perhaps TRBD1 or TRBD2 (5 bases each). The origin of this receptor is a man aged 18 to 29 in good health. Some clones in this sample may be carry-over from other donors' samples. CDR3 residues: CASSVGGSSIQYF. The DNA for the CDR3 is TGTGCCAGCAGCGTAGGGGGGAGTAGCATTCAGTACTTC.